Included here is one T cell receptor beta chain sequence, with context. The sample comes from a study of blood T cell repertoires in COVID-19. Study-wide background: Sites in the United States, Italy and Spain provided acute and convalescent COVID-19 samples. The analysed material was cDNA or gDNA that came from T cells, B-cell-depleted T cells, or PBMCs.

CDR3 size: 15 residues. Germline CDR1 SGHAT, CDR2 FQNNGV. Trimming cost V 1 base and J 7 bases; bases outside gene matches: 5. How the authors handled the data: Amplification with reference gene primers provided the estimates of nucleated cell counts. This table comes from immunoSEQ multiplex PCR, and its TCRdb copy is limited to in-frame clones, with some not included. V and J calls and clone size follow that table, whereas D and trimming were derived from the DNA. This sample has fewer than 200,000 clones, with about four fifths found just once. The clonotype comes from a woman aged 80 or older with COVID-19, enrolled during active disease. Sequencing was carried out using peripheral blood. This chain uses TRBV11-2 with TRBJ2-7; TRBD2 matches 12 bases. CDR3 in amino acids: CASSLGTSGGREQYF. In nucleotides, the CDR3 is TGTGCCAGCAGCTTAGGAACTAGCGGGGGGAGGGAGCAGTACTTC.